The T cell receptor beta chain under discussion was sequenced for a study of shared clonotypes between healthy human individuals. All of the donors resided in Nashville, Tennessee, and each was a Caucasian adult. Memory CD4+ cells were the fraction left after CD45RA+ naive selection. Repertoires were generated with immunoSEQ multiplex PCR, while TCRdb's copy carries only in-frame clones and drops some. The data contain 950,000 to 1,100,000 clones, approximately 68% of them singletons. The ends were cut back, 3 bases at V and 2 bases at J, with 2 bases in the middle. Per germline, CDR1 SGHNT and CDR2 YYREEE (reference sequence). This CDR3 is built from 12 residues. For this clone: A read error is likely here: a far larger clone is one base away. Other DNA sequences in the sample encode the same CDR3.

Material: memory CD4+ T cells sorted from blood. Subset described: CD45RA-negative fraction. This TCR derives from a man between 18 and 29 years old in good health. The chain carries TRBV5-4 and TRBJ2-2; D gene uncertain. CDR3 sequence: CASSSNTGELFF. Written as DNA, the CDR3 is TGTGCCAGCAGCTCAAACACCGGGGAGCTGTTTTTT.